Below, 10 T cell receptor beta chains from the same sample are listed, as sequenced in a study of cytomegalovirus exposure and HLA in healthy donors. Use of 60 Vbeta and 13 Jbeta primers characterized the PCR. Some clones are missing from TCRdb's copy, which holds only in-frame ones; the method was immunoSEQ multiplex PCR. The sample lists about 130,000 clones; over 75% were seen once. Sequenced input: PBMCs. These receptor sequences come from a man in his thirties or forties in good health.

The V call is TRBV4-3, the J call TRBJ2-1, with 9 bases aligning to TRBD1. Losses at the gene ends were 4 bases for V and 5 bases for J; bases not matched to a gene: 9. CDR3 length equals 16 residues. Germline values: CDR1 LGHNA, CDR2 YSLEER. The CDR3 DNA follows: TGCGCCAGCAGCCGAGTAGCCGGGACAGGGAACAATGAGCAGTTCTTC. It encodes CASSRVAGTGNNEQFF.

The CDR3 nucleotides are TGTGCCATCAGGGGGACAGAATCCTCCTATGGCTACACCTTC. As protein: CAIRGTESSYGYTF. The chain has TRBV10-3 and TRBJ1-2; 7 bases align to TRBD1. V lost 6 bases and J lost 4; bases outside the gene matches: 8. Germline V gene sequence: CDR1 ENHRY, CDR2 SYGVKD. The CDR3 contains 14 residues.

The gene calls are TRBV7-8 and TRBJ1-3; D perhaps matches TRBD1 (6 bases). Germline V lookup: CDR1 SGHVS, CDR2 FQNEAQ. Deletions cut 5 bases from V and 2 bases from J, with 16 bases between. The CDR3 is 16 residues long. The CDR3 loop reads CASSPFGTYAGNTIYF. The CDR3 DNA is TGTGCCAGCAGCCCATTCGGGACATACGCTGGAAACACCATATATTTT.

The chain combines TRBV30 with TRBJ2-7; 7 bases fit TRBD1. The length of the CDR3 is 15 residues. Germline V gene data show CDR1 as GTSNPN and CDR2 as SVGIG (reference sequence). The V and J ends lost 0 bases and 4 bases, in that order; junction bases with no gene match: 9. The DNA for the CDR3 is TGTGCCTGGAGTGTAGCGGCCACAGGGGAGTACGAGCAGTACTTC. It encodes CAWSVAATGEYEQYF. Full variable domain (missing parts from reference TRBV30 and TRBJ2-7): SQTIHQWPATLVQPVGSPLSLECTVEGTSNPNLYWYRQAAGRGLQLLFYSVGIGQISSEVPQNLSASRPQDRQFILSSKKLLLSDSGFYLCAWSVAATGEYEQYFGPGTRLTVT.

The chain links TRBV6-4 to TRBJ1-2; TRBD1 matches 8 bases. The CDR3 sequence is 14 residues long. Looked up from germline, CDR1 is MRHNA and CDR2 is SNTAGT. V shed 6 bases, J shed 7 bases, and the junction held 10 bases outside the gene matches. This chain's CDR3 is CASSPGQGSAGYTF. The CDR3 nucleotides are TGTGCCAGCAGCCCCGGACAGGGTAGCGCTGGCTACACCTTC.

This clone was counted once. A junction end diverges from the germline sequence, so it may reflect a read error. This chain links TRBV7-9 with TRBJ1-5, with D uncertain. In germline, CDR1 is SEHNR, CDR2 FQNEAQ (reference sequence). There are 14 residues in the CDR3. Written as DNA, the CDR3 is TGTTCCAGCAGCTTAGTTGAGGGAAATCAGCCCCAGCATTTT. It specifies CSSSLVEGNQPQHF.

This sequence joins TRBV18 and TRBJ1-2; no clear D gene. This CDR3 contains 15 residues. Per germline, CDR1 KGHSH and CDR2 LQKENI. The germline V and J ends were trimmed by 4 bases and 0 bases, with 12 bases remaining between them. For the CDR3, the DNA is TGTGCCAGCTCACTGCCCGGGAAAGCTAACTATGGCTACACCTTC. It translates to CASSLPGKANYGYTF.

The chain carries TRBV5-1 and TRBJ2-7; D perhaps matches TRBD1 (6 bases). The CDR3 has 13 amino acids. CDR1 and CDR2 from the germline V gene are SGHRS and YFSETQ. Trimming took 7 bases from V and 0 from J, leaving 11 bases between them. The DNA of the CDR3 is TGCGCCAGCTCACAAGGGGGCTCCTACGAGCAGTACTTC. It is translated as CASSQGGSYEQYF.

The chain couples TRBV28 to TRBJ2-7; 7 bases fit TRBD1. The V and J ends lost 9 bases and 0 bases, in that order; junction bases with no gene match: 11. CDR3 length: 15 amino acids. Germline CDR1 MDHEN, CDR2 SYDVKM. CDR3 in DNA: TGTGCCAGTTTAGGTGGACAGGCCTCCTCCTACGAGCAGTACTTC. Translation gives CASLGGQASSYEQYF. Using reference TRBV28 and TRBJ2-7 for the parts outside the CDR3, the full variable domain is DVKVTQSSRYLVKRTGEKVFLECVQDMDHENMFWYRQDPGLGLRLIYFSYDVKMKEKGDIPEGYSVSREKKERFSLILESASTNQTSMYLCASLGGQASSYEQYFGPGTRLTVT.

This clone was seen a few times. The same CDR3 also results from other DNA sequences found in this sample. The CDR3 protein is CASSPGQSYEQYF. The CDR3 region has the DNA TGTGCCAGCTCGCCAGGACAGTCCTACGAGCAGTACTTC. V is TRBV18 and J is TRBJ2-7; possible D gene TRBD1, 6 bases. The CDR3 totals 13 residues. Germline loops: CDR1 KGHSH, CDR2 LQKENI. V lost 6 bases to trimming and J lost 1 base, with 10 bases between them.